A single sample gave rise to the 3 T cell receptor beta chains below, sequenced in a study of T cells in Graves' hyperthyroidism and ophthalmopathy. Amplified TCR beta CDR3 regions came from RNA transcripts. In the first-round RT-PCR of the TCR CDR3, the HTBI primer set was used. TCRdb recomputed calls from the multiplex PCR reads with MiXCR, one row per CDR3 protein. Here the sample spans 400,000 to 500,000 distinct CDR3 sequences, over 13% being singletons. The sample was blood. These TCRs come from a woman aged 18-29 years with Graves' hyperthyroidism.

This clonotype was seen only a few times. In DNA form, the CDR3 reads TGCGCCAGCAACGCAGGACAGGGTGGGTTCAGGACAAGCTCTGGGGCCAACGTCCTGACTTTC. It is translated as CASNAGQGGFRTSSGANVLTF. The chain links TRBV5-1 to TRBJ2-6; TRBD1 aligns across 8 bases. V lost 6 bases and J lost 0; bases outside the gene matches: 20. The CDR3 sequence is 21 residues long. Looked up from germline, CDR1 is SGHRS and CDR2 is YFSETQ.

This clonotype occurred many times. The chain has TRBV28 and TRBJ2-1; D gene uncertain. The length of the CDR3 is 16 residues. V gave up 10 bases and J gave up 7 bases, with 26 bases separating them. Germline CDR1 reads MDHEN; CDR2 reads SYDVKM. Written as DNA, the CDR3 is TGTGCCATCACCCCCGAGACCGGACGGCTCATAAATGAGCAGTTCTTC. Translated: CAITPETGRLINEQFF.

There are a few counts of this clonotype. The rearrangement uses TRBV14 and TRBJ2-5; 10 bases map to TRBD2. The CDR3 length is 16 residues. Germline CDR1 and CDR2: SGHDN and FVKESK. V lost 3 bases and J lost 3; bases outside the gene matches: 7. This CDR3 is CASSQRTSGREETQYF. In DNA, the CDR3 is TGTGCCAGCAGCCAGAGAACCAGCGGGAGGGAAGAGACCCAGTACTTC.